The TCR beta chain under discussion was sequenced for a study of graft-versus-host responses after intestinal transplantation. On the study more broadly: Transplant types were multivisceral, liver-intestinal, or isolated intestinal.

The CDR3 loop spans 14 amino acids. Trimming cost V 2 bases and J 4 bases, with 9 bases left between them. The V gene's germline CDR1 is SGHNT and CDR2 YENEEA. As regards this clone: Its antigen is still unknown.

Profiled with immunoSEQ multiplex PCR; TCRdb holds only in-frame clones, not every one. The sample holds tens of thousands of clones, around 92% seen once. The receptor comes from a human donor who received an intestinal transplant. The sample here was unstimulated CD8+ T cells sorted from spleen or lymph node cells, taken before intestinal transplant. V usage is TRBV11-3 and J usage is TRBJ1-3, with D tentatively TRBD1 (5 bases). CDR3 region: CASSLPGGGNTIYF. The CDR3 nucleotides read TGTGCCAGCAGCTTACCTGGGGGGGGAAACACCATATATTTT.